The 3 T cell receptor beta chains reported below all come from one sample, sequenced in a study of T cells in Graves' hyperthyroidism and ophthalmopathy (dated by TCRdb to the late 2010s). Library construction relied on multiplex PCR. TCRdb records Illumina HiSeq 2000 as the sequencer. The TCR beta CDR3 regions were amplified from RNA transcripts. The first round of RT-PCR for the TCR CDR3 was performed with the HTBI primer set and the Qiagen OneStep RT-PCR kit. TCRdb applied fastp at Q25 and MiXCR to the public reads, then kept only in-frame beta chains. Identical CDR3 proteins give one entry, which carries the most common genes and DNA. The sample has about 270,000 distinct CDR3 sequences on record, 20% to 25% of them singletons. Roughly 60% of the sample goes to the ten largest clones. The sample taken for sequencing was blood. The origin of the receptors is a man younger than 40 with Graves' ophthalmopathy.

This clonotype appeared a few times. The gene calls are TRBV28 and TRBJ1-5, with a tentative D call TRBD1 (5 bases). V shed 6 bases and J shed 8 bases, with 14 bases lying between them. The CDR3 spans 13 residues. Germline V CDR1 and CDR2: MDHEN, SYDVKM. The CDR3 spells CASRGDLGEPQHF. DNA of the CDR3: TGTGCCAGCAGAGGGGACCTTGGGGAGCCCCAGCATTTT. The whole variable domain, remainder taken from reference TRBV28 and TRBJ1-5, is DVKVTQSSRYLVKRTGEKVFLECVQDMDHENMFWYRQDPGLGLRLIYFSYDVKMKEKGDIPEGYSVSREKKERFSLILESASTNQTSMYLCASRGDLGEPQHFGDGTRLSIL.

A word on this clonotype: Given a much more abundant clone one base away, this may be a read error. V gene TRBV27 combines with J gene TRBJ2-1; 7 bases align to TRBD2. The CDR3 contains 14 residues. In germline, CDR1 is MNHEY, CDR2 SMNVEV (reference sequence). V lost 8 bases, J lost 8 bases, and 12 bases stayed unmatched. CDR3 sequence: CASGHEAAGDEQFF. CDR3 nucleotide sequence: TGTGCCAGCGGTCATGAAGCCGCGGGAGATGAGCAGTTCTTC.

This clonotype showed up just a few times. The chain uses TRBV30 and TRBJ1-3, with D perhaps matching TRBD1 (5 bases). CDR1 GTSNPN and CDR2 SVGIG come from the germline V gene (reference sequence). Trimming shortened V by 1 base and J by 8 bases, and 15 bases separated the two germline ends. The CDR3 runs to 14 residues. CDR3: CAWSAVGVGDTIYF. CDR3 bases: TGTGCCTGGAGTGCCGTGGGGGTTGGGGACACCATATATTTT.